These 29 T cell receptor beta chains share one sample of origin, sequenced in a study of PD-1 blockade in classical Hodgkin lymphoma. Relapse after autologous stem cell transplantation occurred in every patient, and brentuximab vedotin exposure varied. Produced via immunoSEQ multiplex PCR; TCRdb's table is partial and in-frame only. The repertoire holds 55,000 to 75,000 clones, around 93% seen once, with under 9.5% in the top ten. Sequences were derived from peripheral blood mononuclear cells (PBMCs), sampled at baseline. These TCRs come from a human donor with classical Hodgkin lymphoma.

The V and J genes are TRBV9 and TRBJ2-1; D is unclear. V lost 4 bases to trimming and J lost 5 bases, with 16 bases between them. The CDR3 loop spans 15 amino acids. The V gene's germline CDR1 is SGDLS and CDR2 YYNGEE. The CDR3 DNA sequence: TGTGCCAGCAGCCTTTACGACCCAATTAACAATGAGCAGTTCTTC. It specifies CASSLYDPINNEQFF. The entire variable domain, with the rest obtained from reference TRBV9 and TRBJ2-1, is as follows: DSGVTQTPKHLITATGQRVTLRCSPRSGDLSVYWYQQSLDQGLQFLIQYYNGEERAKGNILERFSAQQFPDLHSELNLSSLELGDSALYFCASSLYDPINNEQFFGPGTRLTVL.

The rearrangement joins TRBV19 to TRBJ1-2; no definite D call. The CDR3 spans 17 residues. The germline CDR1 and CDR2 sequences are LNHDA and SQIVND (reference sequence). Trimming took off 3 bases at V and 0 bases at J, with 17 bases between the two ends. Here the CDR3 DNA reads TGTGCCAGTAGTATTAGTCCGCCAACGGGTGCTAACTATGGCTACACCTTC. It yields the protein CASSISPPTGANYGYTF.

The chain joins TRBV4-3 to TRBJ2-3, with TRBD1 as a possible D gene (5 bases). V shed 1 base and J shed 6 bases, with 14 bases lying between them. The germline gives CDR1 LGHNA, CDR2 YSLEER. This CDR3 spans 15 amino acids. CDR3 protein: CASSQVDNWGDTQYF. CDR3 nucleotide sequence: TGCGCCAGCAGCCAAGTAGACAATTGGGGCGATACGCAGTATTTT.

The V call is TRBV20-1, the J call TRBJ2-5; tentative D call: TRBD2 (5 bases). The end of the DNA fits TRBJ2-7 better, so the J call may be wrong. Germline-derived CDR1 and CDR2 are DFQATT and SNEGSKA (reference sequence). The CDR3 loop spans 11 amino acids. The CDR3: CSARDSYEQYF. The DNA of the CDR3 is TGCAGTGCTCGGGACTCCTACGAGCAGTACTTC.

The V and J genes are TRBV19 and TRBJ1-1; D ambiguous. Between the trimmed V and J ends, which lost 8 bases and 3 bases, there was a span of 19 bases. Germline V lookup: CDR1 LNHDA, CDR2 SQIVND (reference sequence). The CDR3 is 15 residues long. The CDR3 here is CASSSWGEVDTEAFF. CDR3 sequence (DNA): TGTGCCAGTTCTAGTTGGGGTGAGGTGGACACTGAAGCTTTCTTT.

CDR3 in DNA: TGTGCCAGCAGCGTTGGACTAGCGGGACCTTTGGGGGAGCAGTACTTC. It translates to CASSVGLAGPLGEQYF. The chain combines TRBV9 with TRBJ2-7, with TRBD2 matching over 12 bases. CDR1 and CDR2 (germline): SGDLS, YYNGEE. Trimming removed 2 bases from V and 7 bases from J; junction bases left unmatched: 10. The CDR3 contains 16 residues.

The J gene is TRBJ2-1, the V gene TRBV29-1; TRBD1 matches at 9 bases. In germline, CDR1 is SQVTM, CDR2 ANQGSEA. After removal of 3 bases from V and 9 bases from J, the junction contained 9 bases not matched to a gene. CDR3 length equals 14 residues. CDR3 DNA sequence: TGCAGCGTTGAGCCGGGACAGGGCACCGGTGAGCAGTTCTTC. As protein: CSVEPGQGTGEQFF.

The V gene is TRBV27, the J gene TRBJ2-2; D gene unclear. Trimming removed 6 bases at V and 4 bases at J, with 9 bases between. The CDR3 runs 13 residues. Germline CDR1 and CDR2: MNHEY and SMNVEV (reference sequence). CDR3 loop: CASSHVFTGELFF. The CDR3 DNA follows: TGTGCCAGCAGCCACGTCTTCACCGGGGAGCTGTTTTTT.

The chain uses TRBV15 and TRBJ1-5; D gene unclear. The V end was cut by 0 bases, the J end by 1 base, with 7 bases between. CDR1 and CDR2 (germline): LNHNV, YYDKDF (reference sequence). The length of the CDR3 is 15 residues. Here the CDR3 DNA reads TGTGCCACCAGCAGAGATAGATCGAGCAATCAGCCCCAGCATTTT. Its translation: CATSRDRSSNQPQHF.

The V and J genes are TRBV9 and TRBJ2-3; D assignment may be TRBD1 or TRBD2 (6 bases each). This CDR3 has 15 residues. V lost 4 bases, J lost 7 bases, and 19 bases lay in between. CDR1 SGDLS and CDR2 YYNGEE come from the germline V gene. The CDR3 nucleotides read TGTGCCAGCAGCTCAGGAGAGGGGGGTTGGAATACGCAGTATTTT. Its translation is CASSSGEGGWNTQYF. Filled out from reference TRBV9 and TRBJ2-3, the complete variable domain reads DSGVTQTPKHLITATGQRVTLRCSPRSGDLSVYWYQQSLDQGLQFLIQYYNGEERAKGNILERFSAQQFPDLHSELNLSSLELGDSALYFCASSSGEGGWNTQYFGPGTRLTVL.

V is TRBV9 and J is TRBJ2-2, with 13 bases fitting TRBD2. Germline loops: CDR1 SGDLS, CDR2 YYNGEE. After removal of 3 bases from V and 5 bases from J, the junction contained 7 bases not matched to a gene. The CDR3 runs to 17 residues. As DNA, the CDR3 is TGTGCCAGCAGCGCCGCGACTAGCGGGGGGAGTACCGGGGAGCTGTTTTTT. Encoded protein: CASSAATSGGSTGELFF.

This chain joins TRBV18 and TRBJ2-1; D may be TRBD2 (5 bases). Germline values: CDR1 KGHSH, CDR2 LQKENI. V lost 3 bases and J lost 6, with 6 bases in between. This CDR3 spans 12 amino acids. CDR3 bases: TGTGCCAGCTCACCTGGGAGCAATGAGCAGTTCTTC. It encodes CASSPGSNEQFF.

This chain connects TRBV11-3 to TRBJ2-7; D is unresolved. Trimming removed 0 bases at V and 3 bases at J, with 9 bases between. CDR1 SGHNT and CDR2 YENEEA come from the germline V gene. The CDR3 contains 14 residues. Here the CDR3 DNA reads TGTGCCAGCAGCTTAGAGGGGTCGTTCTACGAGCAGTACTTC. This translates into CASSLEGSFYEQYF.

This rearrangement joins TRBV5-1 to TRBJ2-5; D might be TRBD2 (5 bases). This CDR3 region has 15 residues. V was cut by 0 bases and J by 3 bases, with 12 bases left in between. Germline CDR1 reads SGHRS; CDR2 reads YFSETQ. The CDR3, as DNA: TGCGCCAGCAGCTTGGCCCTCGGAGGAGAAGAGACCCAGTACTTC. This encodes CASSLALGGEETQYF. Supplemented by reference TRBV5-1 and TRBJ2-5, the full variable domain reads KAGVTQTPRYLIKTRGQQVTLSCSPISGHRSVSWYQQTPGQGLQFLFEYFSETQRNKGNFPGRFSGRQFSNSRSEMNVSTLELGDSALYLCASSLALGGEETQYFGPGTRLLVL.

The chain carries TRBV6-5 and TRBJ1-1, with 7 bases lining up with TRBD1. J was trimmed by 2 bases and V by 6 bases; bases with no gene match: 6. Germline V gives CDR1 MNHEY, CDR2 SVGAGI. This CDR3 is built from 14 residues. The CDR3 loop is CASSGQDSNTEAFF. The CDR3 region has the DNA TGTGCCAGCAGCGGACAGGACTCTAACACTGAAGCTTTCTTT.

The chain recombines TRBV21-1 with TRBJ2-2; the D segment call TRBD2 is taken from the table without a DNA check. TRBV21-1 is designated a pseudogene. CDR3 length: 16 amino acids. This chain's CDR3 is CASSKVWEGGTGELFF. The CDR3 DNA follows: TGTGCCAGCAGCAAAGTTTGGGAGGGAGGCACCGGGGAGCTGTTTTTT.

This rearrangement joins TRBV5-1 to TRBJ1-1; maybe TRBD1 (5 bases). Germline V CDR1 and CDR2: SGHRS, YFSETQ. The CDR3 sequence is 15 residues long. V lost 0 bases, J lost 4 bases, and 13 bases lay in between. DNA for the CDR3: TGCGCCAGCAGCTTGGGGGCAGGGAGTGGCACTGAAGCTTTCTTT. Translating it yields CASSLGAGSGTEAFF.

V usage is TRBV21-1 and J usage is TRBJ2-3; the D segment call TRBD2 is taken from the table without a DNA check. TRBV21-1 is termed a pseudogene. CDR3 length: 19 amino acids. The CDR3 region has the DNA TGTGCCAGCAGCAAAGAAGGAATAAGAGGTGACGGCCCCACAGATACGCAGTATTTT. Protein product: CASSKEGIRGDGPTDTQYF.

This rearrangement joins TRBV10-1 to TRBJ2-7; TRBD2 agrees at 11 bases. The germline CDR1 and CDR2 sequences are WNHNN and SYGVQD (reference sequence). V was clipped by 9 bases and J by 2 bases; unmatched bases: 30. CDR3 length equals 22 residues. The chain's CDR3 is CARRRTATKTSGTFGFTYEQYF. As DNA, the CDR3 is TGCGCCAGGAGAAGGACAGCTACTAAGACTAGCGGGACTTTCGGTTTTACCTACGAGCAGTACTTC.

The rearrangement uses TRBV27 and TRBJ2-7; TRBD1 aligns across 7 bases. The length of the CDR3 is 14 residues. V was pared by 5 bases and J by 2 bases, with 6 bases of the junction left unmatched. Looked up from germline, CDR1 is MNHEY and CDR2 is SMNVEV (reference sequence). The CDR3 here is CASSQRTGPYEQYF. The DNA of the CDR3 is TGTGCCAGCAGTCAGCGGACAGGACCCTACGAGCAGTACTTC.

The gene calls are TRBV5-6 and TRBJ1-2; unclear D gene. The CDR3 is 12 amino acids. Trimming took 0 bases from V and 5 from J, leaving 5 bases between them. From germline, CDR1 is SGHDT and CDR2 YYEEEE. The CDR3, as DNA: TGTGCCAGCAGCTTGGCGGGGTATGGCTACACCTTC. This encodes CASSLAGYGYTF.

V gene TRBV30 combines with J gene TRBJ1-6; 7 bases match TRBD1. There are 13 residues in the CDR3. V was clipped by 5 bases and J by 6 bases; unmatched bases: 4. Germline assignment: CDR1 GTSNPN and CDR2 SVGIG (reference sequence). The CDR3 reads CAWAQGGNSPLHF. The CDR3 DNA reads TGTGCCTGGGCCCAGGGGGGTAATTCACCCCTCCACTTT.

V gene TRBV7-8 combines with J gene TRBJ2-7; TRBD1 aligns across 10 bases. The V and J ends lost 5 bases and 5 bases, in that order; junction bases with no gene match: 12. CDR1 and CDR2 (germline): SGHVS, FQNEAQ. CDR3 length: 16 residues. In nucleotides, the CDR3 is TGTGCCAGCAGCCCACGCACGGGACAGGGGTTCCACGAGCAGTACTTC. Translated: CASSPRTGQGFHEQYF.

The chain uses TRBV25-1 and TRBJ2-3; maybe TRBD2 (5 bases). The CDR3 contains 14 residues. Germline V gene lookup returns CDR1 MGHDK and CDR2 SYGVNS. The V end lost 3 bases, the J end lost 4 bases, and 11 bases lay between the germline ends. In nucleotides, the CDR3 is TGTGCCAGCAGTGATACTAGAAGGTCAGATACGCAGTATTTT. Protein product: CASSDTRRSDTQYF.

This clone was detected a few times. The V and J genes are TRBV6-5 and TRBJ2-1; 8 nucleotides align to TRBD1. Germline V CDR1 and CDR2: MNHEY, SVGAGI. With V trimmed by 5 bases and J by 12 bases, 6 bases remained unmatched. CDR3 length equals 12 residues. The CDR3 spells CASSPSGTGQFF. In DNA form, the CDR3 reads TGTGCCAGCAGTCCCTCCGGGACAGGGCAGTTCTTC.

The genes are TRBV28 and TRBJ1-1; possibly TRBD1 for D (6 bases). V lost 1 base to trimming and J lost 1 base, with 10 bases between them. CDR3 length: 15 amino acids. The germline CDR1 and CDR2 sequences are MDHEN and SYDVKM. The CDR3 loop is CASSLLQTGNTEAFF. CDR3 in DNA: TGTGCCAGCAGTTTATTACAGACAGGGAACACTGAAGCTTTCTTT.

The chain is built from TRBV27 and TRBJ2-1; D may match TRBD1 or TRBD2 (6 bases each). This CDR3 is 13 amino acids long. V lost 8 bases and J 5 bases, leaving 13 bases between the germline ends. Germline CDR1 reads MNHEY; CDR2 reads SMNVEV (reference sequence). The CDR3 protein is CASGGQEDNEQFF. The CDR3 DNA sequence: TGTGCCAGCGGGGGGCAGGAGGACAATGAGCAGTTCTTC.

This clone was counted once. The V and J genes are TRBV11-2 and TRBJ2-7; the D gene could be TRBD1 or TRBD2 (6 bases each). The V end lost 7 bases, the J end lost 7 bases, and 20 bases lay between the germline ends. In germline, CDR1 is SGHAT, CDR2 FQNNGV. This CDR3 has 14 residues. CDR3 in DNA: TGTGCCAGCACCTCACCGGGGGCTGGGTGGGAGCAGTACTTC. Protein: CASTSPGAGWEQYF.

J is TRBJ2-7 and V is TRBV6-5; D is ambiguous. Trimming removed 5 bases at V and 2 bases at J, with 10 bases between. The CDR3 spans 13 residues. CDR1 and CDR2 (germline): MNHEY, SVGAGI. The DNA of the CDR3 is TGTGCCAGCAGTCCCGGATTCGCCTACGAGCAGTACTTC. Translating it yields CASSPGFAYEQYF.